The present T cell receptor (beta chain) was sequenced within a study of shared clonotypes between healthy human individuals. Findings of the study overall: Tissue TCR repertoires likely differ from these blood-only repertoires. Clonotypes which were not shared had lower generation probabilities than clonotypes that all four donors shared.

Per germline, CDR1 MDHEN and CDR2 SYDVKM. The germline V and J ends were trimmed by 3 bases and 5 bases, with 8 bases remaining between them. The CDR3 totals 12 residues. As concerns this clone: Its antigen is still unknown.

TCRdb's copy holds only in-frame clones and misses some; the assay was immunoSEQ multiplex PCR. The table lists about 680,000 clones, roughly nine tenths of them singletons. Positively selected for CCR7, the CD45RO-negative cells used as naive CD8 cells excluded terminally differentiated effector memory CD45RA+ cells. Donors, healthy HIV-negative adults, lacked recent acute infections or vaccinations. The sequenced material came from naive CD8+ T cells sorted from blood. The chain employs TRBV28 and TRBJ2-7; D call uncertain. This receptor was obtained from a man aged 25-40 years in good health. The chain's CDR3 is CASSLARDEQYF. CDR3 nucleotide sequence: TGTGCCAGCAGTTTGGCCCGGGACGAGCAGTACTTC.